Listed below are T cell receptor beta chains from one sample, sequenced in a study of control samples from healthy donors and cancer patients. The data were produced by immunoSEQ multiplex PCR, yet TCRdb's version contains in-frame clones alone and is incomplete. The table records 45,000 to 70,000 clones, around 90% of them present only once. The material sequenced was PBMCs. These receptors all stem from a man aged 30-40 years with colorectal cancer. Both conserved end residues are part of each CDR3. A D gene is named only where the DNA matches it firmly.

cdr3_length: 13
d_call: -
v_call: TRBV24-1
j_call: TRBJ2-7
cdr3_aa: CATSAGRFYEQYF

cdr3_length: 13
d_call: -
v_call: TRBV5-1
j_call: TRBJ2-5
cdr3_aa: CASSPGLQETQYF

cdr3_length: 12
d_call: -
v_call: TRBV12-3/TRBV12-4
j_call: TRBJ1-5
cdr3_aa: CASSFSDQPQHF

cdr3_length: 12
d_call: -
v_call: TRBV7-8
j_call: TRBJ2-4
cdr3_aa: CASSGDQNIQYF

cdr3_length: 16
d_call: -
v_call: TRBV24-1
j_call: TRBJ2-2
cdr3_aa: CATSEWGSTNTGELFF

cdr3_length: 14
d_call: -
v_call: TRBV5-1
j_call: TRBJ1-2
cdr3_aa: CASSLALGGSEYTF

cdr3_length: 15
d_call: TRBD2
v_call: TRBV4-2
j_call: TRBJ2-7
cdr3_aa: CASSFSGGALNEQYF

cdr3_length: 15
d_call: TRBD2
v_call: TRBV24-1
j_call: TRBJ2-1
cdr3_aa: CATSETSGRHNEQFF

cdr3_length: 12
d_call: -
v_call: TRBV6-6
j_call: TRBJ1-4
cdr3_aa: CASSMTGRKLFF

cdr3_length: 14
d_call: -
v_call: TRBV11-2
j_call: TRBJ1-2
cdr3_aa: CASSLDRRNYGYTF

cdr3_length: 15
d_call: TRBD2
v_call: TRBV6-6
j_call: TRBJ2-5
cdr3_aa: CASRRLAGLQETQYF

cdr3_length: 14
d_call: TRBD1
v_call: TRBV7-9
j_call: TRBJ2-4
cdr3_aa: CASSFTGQKNIQYF

cdr3_length: 15
d_call: -
v_call: TRBV4-3
j_call: TRBJ1-5
cdr3_aa: CASSQDWGSGQPQHF

cdr3_length: 13
d_call: TRBD1
v_call: TRBV12-3/TRBV12-4
j_call: TRBJ1-5
cdr3_aa: CASRTGGNQPQHF

cdr3_length: 15
d_call: TRBD2
v_call: TRBV4-2
j_call: TRBJ2-7
cdr3_aa: CASSRELAGYYEQYF

cdr3_length: 14
d_call: -
v_call: TRBV2
j_call: TRBJ1-4
cdr3_aa: CASRRDSTNEKLFF

cdr3_length: 15
d_call: -
v_call: TRBV5-4
j_call: TRBJ1-2
cdr3_aa: CASSSDAPLDYGYTF

cdr3_length: 13
d_call: -
v_call: TRBV6-2/TRBV6-3
j_call: TRBJ2-7
cdr3_aa: CASSYPVPYEQYF

cdr3_length: 17
d_call: TRBD2
v_call: TRBV9
j_call: TRBJ2-1
cdr3_aa: CASSVGLAGGAQVEQFF

cdr3_length: 15
d_call: -
v_call: TRBV29-1
j_call: TRBJ2-3
cdr3_aa: CSVGGWGGGTDTQYF

cdr3_length: 14
d_call: -
v_call: TRBV27
j_call: TRBJ2-7
cdr3_aa: CASSITGTTPEQYF

cdr3_length: 13
d_call: -
v_call: TRBV29-1
j_call: TRBJ2-1
cdr3_aa: CSAGTPPYNEQFF

cdr3_length: 15
d_call: -
v_call: TRBV30
j_call: TRBJ1-2
cdr3_aa: CAWRAWGLANYGYTF

cdr3_length: 15
d_call: -
v_call: TRBV14
j_call: TRBJ1-4
cdr3_aa: CASSPQAPTGEKLFF

cdr3_length: 15
d_call: -
v_call: TRBV10-1
j_call: TRBJ2-3
cdr3_aa: CASSESADFTDTQYF

cdr3_length: 16
d_call: -
v_call: TRBV3-1/TRBV3-2
j_call: TRBJ1-2
cdr3_aa: CASSQDWQGKACGYTF

cdr3_length: 17
d_call: TRBD2
v_call: TRBV15
j_call: TRBJ2-1
cdr3_aa: CATSSQLAGGPRNEQFF

cdr3_length: 14
d_call: -
v_call: TRBV5-4
j_call: TRBJ1-4
cdr3_aa: CASSLDRWDEKLFF

cdr3_length: 14
d_call: -
v_call: TRBV6-2/TRBV6-3
j_call: TRBJ2-2
cdr3_aa: CASSPGVTTGELFF

cdr3_length: 13
d_call: -
v_call: TRBV9
j_call: TRBJ2-3
cdr3_aa: CASSPIGADTQYF

cdr3_length: 14
d_call: TRBD1
v_call: TRBV29-1
j_call: TRBJ2-2
cdr3_aa: CSVTGGGNTGELFF

cdr3_length: 16
d_call: TRBD1
v_call: TRBV5-6
j_call: TRBJ1-5
cdr3_aa: CASSLMTGDGNQPQHF

cdr3_length: 11
d_call: -
v_call: TRBV28
j_call: TRBJ1-1
cdr3_aa: CASSSGALSFF

cdr3_length: 16
d_call: TRBD1
v_call: TRBV9
j_call: TRBJ1-2
cdr3_aa: CASSRDRGPTNYGYTF

cdr3_length: 16
d_call: TRBD2
v_call: TRBV4-3
j_call: TRBJ2-1
cdr3_aa: CASSQRANAGGLTQFF

cdr3_length: 16
d_call: -
v_call: TRBV3-1/TRBV3-2
j_call: TRBJ2-5
cdr3_aa: CASSPARAGYQETQYF

cdr3_length: 14
d_call: -
v_call: TRBV29-1
j_call: TRBJ1-1
cdr3_aa: CSVDTTGLDTEAFF

cdr3_length: 15
d_call: TRBD2
v_call: TRBV6-5
j_call: TRBJ2-3
cdr3_aa: CASSRTSDSTDTQYF

cdr3_length: 14
d_call: -
v_call: TRBV24-1
j_call: TRBJ2-2
cdr3_aa: CATSWGRRTGELFF

cdr3_length: 13
d_call: -
v_call: TRBV30
j_call: TRBJ1-1
cdr3_aa: CAWSRFLNTEAFF

cdr3_length: 14
d_call: -
v_call: TRBV7-9
j_call: TRBJ1-6
cdr3_aa: CASSAGFDNSPLHF

cdr3_length: 13
d_call: -
v_call: TRBV2
j_call: TRBJ1-6
cdr3_aa: CASGESRDSPLHF

cdr3_length: 13
d_call: -
v_call: TRBV9
j_call: TRBJ1-5
cdr3_aa: CASSVDSGQPQHF

cdr3_length: 15
d_call: -
v_call: TRBV6-6
j_call: TRBJ1-5
cdr3_aa: CASSYSRVRNQPQHF

cdr3_length: 14
d_call: -
v_call: TRBV6-1
j_call: TRBJ2-2
cdr3_aa: CASSEAQEVGELFF

cdr3_length: 12
d_call: -
v_call: TRBV12-3/TRBV12-4
j_call: TRBJ2-7
cdr3_aa: CASSHGFYEQYF

cdr3_length: 13
d_call: -
v_call: TRBV30
j_call: TRBJ1-2
cdr3_aa: CAWSLGAYYGYTF

cdr3_length: 12
d_call: -
v_call: TRBV29-1
j_call: TRBJ1-1
cdr3_aa: CSVDIPNTEAFF

cdr3_length: 18
d_call: TRBD2
v_call: TRBV9
j_call: TRBJ2-3
cdr3_aa: CASSLAGGTFGSTDTQYF

cdr3_length: 13
d_call: -
v_call: TRBV30
j_call: TRBJ1-2
cdr3_aa: CAWRTRGGQGYTF

cdr3_length: 11
d_call: -
v_call: TRBV2
j_call: TRBJ1-6
cdr3_aa: CASSEPSPLHF

cdr3_length: 14
d_call: -
v_call: TRBV4-2
j_call: TRBJ1-2
cdr3_aa: CASSQEQQNYGYTF

cdr3_length: 13
d_call: -
v_call: TRBV29-1
j_call: TRBJ1-2
cdr3_aa: CSGLQGPNYGYTF

cdr3_length: 13
d_call: -
v_call: TRBV5-1
j_call: TRBJ2-2
cdr3_aa: CASSLDGTGELFF

cdr3_length: 14
d_call: TRBD2
v_call: TRBV5-1
j_call: TRBJ2-7
cdr3_aa: CASSAAGGPYEQYF

cdr3_length: 14
d_call: TRBD2
v_call: TRBV5-1
j_call: TRBJ2-1
cdr3_aa: CASSFGTTYNEQFF